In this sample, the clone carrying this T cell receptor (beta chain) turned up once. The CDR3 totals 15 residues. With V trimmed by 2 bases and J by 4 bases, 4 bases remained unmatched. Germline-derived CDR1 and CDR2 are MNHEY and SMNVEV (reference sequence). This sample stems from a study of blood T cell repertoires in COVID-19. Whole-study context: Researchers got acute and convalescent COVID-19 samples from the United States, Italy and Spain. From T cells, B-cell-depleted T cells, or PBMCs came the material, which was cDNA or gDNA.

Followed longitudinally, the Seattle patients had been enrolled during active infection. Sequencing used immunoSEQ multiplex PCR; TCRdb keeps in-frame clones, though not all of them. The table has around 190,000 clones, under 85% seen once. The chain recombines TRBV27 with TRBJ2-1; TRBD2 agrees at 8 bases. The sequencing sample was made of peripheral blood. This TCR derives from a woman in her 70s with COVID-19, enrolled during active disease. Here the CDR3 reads CASSLDSGGYNEQFF. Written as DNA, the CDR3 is TGTGCCAGCAGTTTAGACAGCGGGGGTTACAATGAGCAGTTCTTC.